Sequencing of this T cell receptor (beta chain) was carried out in a study of siplizumab effects on memory and regulatory T cells. Across the study: At around 0.93 ug/mL of siplizumab or without drug, mixed lymphocyte reactions were set up in pairs. The study, taken as a whole, reports: The average Treg-derived proportion among mappable alloreactive CD4+ clones was less than 80% with siplizumab versus about 28% in controls. Suppressive capability of dividing Tregs from siplizumab cultures went unverified. Unstimulated subsets were the mapping target of only a minor fraction of alloreactive clones.

Generated by immunoSEQ multiplex PCR, the TCRdb table keeps only in-frame clones and is missing some. The sample includes 15,000 to 20,000 clones, 45% to 60% of them seen just once. The CDR3 contains 15 residues. Germline lookup yields CDR1 LNHDA and CDR2 SQIVND (reference sequence). Trimming took 7 bases from V and 2 from J; bases not matched to a gene: 8. An approximately six-day coculture at 37°C was performed with the mixed lymphocyte reaction cells. This clone was picked up one time. Its specificity is unknown. The chain has TRBV19 and TRBJ1-2; TRBD1 matches at 9 bases. The sample taken for sequencing was CFSE-low (dividing) CD4+ T cells sorted from an allogeneic mixed lymphocyte reaction. This TCR was sampled from a human donor in good health; the cells came from an allogeneic mixed lymphocyte reaction. The CDR3 nucleotides are TGTGCCAGTACCCGGACAGGGGCCCTCAACTATGGCTACACCTTC. This sequence encodes CASTRTGALNYGYTF.